This TCR beta chain was identified in a study of T cell responses to AZD1222 COVID-19 vaccine. Clones were sequenced by immunoSEQ multiplex PCR, and TCRdb holds only the in-frame ones, with some missing. This sample has under 130,000 clones; 88% occur once, and the top ten carry 7% to 10%. General study results and limits: In all cases, repertoires were sampled only after the peak T cell response. Mostly white British, mostly female donors; authors suggested clonal diversity may be underestimated. Regions 160-218 and 743-854 dominated among vaccine-associated CD4 TCRs spanning spike.

Details on this clone: The target antigen is unknown.

CDR1 is SNHLY, CDR2 FYNNEI, per germline. V gave up 7 bases and J gave up 5 bases; unmatched junction bases: 11. The CDR3 covers 16 residues. Sequencing used peripheral blood, obtained on day 0 of AZD1222 vaccination. The rearrangement uses TRBV2 and TRBJ2-1; 10 bases agree with TRBD2. The clonotype comes from an adult in good health. This CDR3 is CASIRLIAGGHNEQFF. The CDR3 DNA reads TGTGCCAGCATTCGACTTATAGCGGGGGGTCACAATGAGCAGTTCTTC.